Listed below are T cell receptor beta chains from one sample, sequenced in a study of blood T cells in healthy people across ages. A single record per CDR3 protein comes from TCRdb applying MiXCR to the 5' RACE reads. The data hold about a million distinct CDR3 sequences, with roughly 51% observed a single time. Sequences were obtained from blood. Source of these receptors: a woman aged 55-69 years in good health. Each CDR3 is given with its conserved first and last residue. D genes are given only for firm matches. Clone size, where shown, is once, few, many, or a class for clones that have expanded.

CASSSDYSLAGVSDTQYF,TGTGCCAGCAGCTCCGACTATAGTCTAGCGGGAGTTTCAGATACGCAGTATTTT,TRBD2,TRBJ2-3,.,18,TRBV6-1
CASSIRPGQGQETQYF,TGTGCCAGCAGCATCCGTCCGGGACAGGGTCAGGAGACCCAGTACTTC,TRBD1,TRBJ2-5,.,16,TRBV7-8
CSVGAGGGENIQYF,TGCAGCGTTGGGGCGGGTGGAGGGGAAAACATTCAGTACTTC,.,TRBJ2-4,.,14,TRBV29-1
CASSLMTPLNTEAFF,TGCGCCAGCAGCTTGATGACTCCGTTAAACACTGAAGCTTTCTTT,.,TRBJ1-1,.,15,TRBV5-1
CASSRSPQEIPAADTQYF,TGTGCCAGCAGCCGCTCTCCTCAGGAAATCCCCGCAGCAGATACGCAGTATTTT,.,TRBJ2-3,.,18,TRBV14
CASSAPGALEDTQYF,TGTGCCAGCAGCGCCCCCGGAGCTTTGGAAGATACGCAGTATTTT,.,TRBJ2-3,.,15,TRBV28
CAISDPRLSTSYEQYF,TGTGCCATCAGTGACCCGAGACTGTCGACCTCCTACGAGCAGTACTTC,.,TRBJ2-7,.,16,TRBV10-3
CASSQDGTGFGETQYF,TGTGCCAGCAGCCAAGACGGGACAGGGTTTGGTGAGACCCAGTACTTC,TRBD1,TRBJ2-5,.,16,TRBV4-2
CASTPTGELFF,TGCGCCAGCACACCCACCGGGGAGCTGTTTTTT,.,TRBJ2-2,.,11,TRBV10-2
CSAKRLAYSYNEQFF,TGCAGTGCAAAGAGACTAGCCTACTCCTACAATGAGCAGTTCTTC,TRBD2,TRBJ2-1,.,15,TRBV20-1
CASSLGSYTQYF,TGTGCCAGCAGCTTAGGGTCGTATACGCAGTATTTT,.,TRBJ2-3,.,12,TRBV7-9
CASSTSGRAWGSYEQYF,TGTGCCAGCTCGACTAGCGGGAGGGCCTGGGGCTCCTACGAGCAGTACTTC,TRBD2,TRBJ2-7,few,17,TRBV25-1
CSATDTGRDRNQPQHF,TGCAGTGCTACCGACACGGGGCGCGATCGGAATCAGCCCCAGCATTTT,.,TRBJ1-5,few,16,TRBV20-1
CASSSSGSRHTQYF,TGTGCCAGCAGTTCCTCAGGGTCCCGTCATACGCAGTATTTT,.,TRBJ2-3,.,14,TRBV28
CASSSRLTGTQYF,TGTGCCAGCAGTTCCCGGCTCACAGGTACGCAGTATTTT,.,TRBJ2-3,.,13,TRBV12-3/TRBV12-4
CASSLTSSHEQYF,TGTGCCAGCAGCCTAACTAGTTCCCACGAGCAGTACTTC,.,TRBJ2-7,.,13,TRBV5-5
CASSSSGRQYNEQFF,TGTGCCAGCAGCTCTAGCGGGAGGCAGTACAATGAGCAGTTCTTC,TRBD2,TRBJ2-1,.,15,TRBV7-9
CASSLRQDRGLYGYTF,TGTGCCAGCAGTTTACGTCAAGACAGGGGGCTTTATGGCTACACCTTC,TRBD1,TRBJ1-2,.,16,TRBV27